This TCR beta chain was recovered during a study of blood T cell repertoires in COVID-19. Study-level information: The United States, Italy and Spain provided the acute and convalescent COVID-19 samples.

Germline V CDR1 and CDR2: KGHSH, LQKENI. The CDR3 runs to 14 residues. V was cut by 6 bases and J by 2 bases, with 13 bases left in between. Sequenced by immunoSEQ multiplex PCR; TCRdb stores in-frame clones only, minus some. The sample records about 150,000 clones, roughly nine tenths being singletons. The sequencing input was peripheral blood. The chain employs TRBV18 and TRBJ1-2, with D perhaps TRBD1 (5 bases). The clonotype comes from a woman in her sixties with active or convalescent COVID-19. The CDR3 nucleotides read TGTGCCAGCTCTATAAACCGACAGAACTATGGCTACACCTTC. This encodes CASSINRQNYGYTF. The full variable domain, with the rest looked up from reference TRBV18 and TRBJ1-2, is NAGVMQNPRHLVRRRGQEARLRCSPMKGHSHVYWYRQLPEEGLKFMVYLQKENIIDESGMPKERFSAEFPKEGPSILRIQQVVRGDSAAYFCASSINRQNYGYTFGSGTRLTVV.